The 10 T cell receptor beta chains reported below all come from one sample, sequenced in a study of T cell responses to AZD1222 COVID-19 vaccine. Only in-frame clones appear in the TCRdb table, and some are missing; sequencing was by immunoSEQ multiplex PCR. The table has around 100,000 clones, approximately 91% seen once; the top ten hold about 1.5%. Specimen: peripheral blood, collected on day 0 of AZD1222 vaccination. The receptors were sampled from an adult in good health.

The DNA for the CDR3 is TGTGCCAGCAGTTACGGGGACACCGCGACCTACGAGCAGTACTTC. This translates into CASSYGDTATYEQYF. The chain uses TRBV6-5 and TRBJ2-7; tentative D call: TRBD1 (6 bases). Germline CDR1 is MNHEY and CDR2 is SVGAGI. Trimming took off 2 bases at V and 2 bases at J, with 13 bases between the two ends. The CDR3 contains 15 residues.

This clone was seen just once. This chain uses TRBV27 with TRBJ2-3; 7 bases are shared with TRBD2. The V gene's germline CDR1 is MNHEY and CDR2 SMNVEV (reference sequence). There are 13 residues in the CDR3. V shed 8 bases, J shed 10 bases, and the junction held 12 bases outside the gene matches. The CDR3 reads CASFAASGSSQYF. For the CDR3, the DNA is TGTGCCAGCTTCGCCGCTAGCGGTAGTTCGCAGTATTTT.

The rearrangement joins TRBV19 to TRBJ1-5; D gene uncertain. This CDR3 is 17 amino acids long. Germline V CDR1 and CDR2: LNHDA, SQIVND (reference sequence). V lost 5 bases and J lost 5, with 22 bases in between. The CDR3 DNA reads as TGTGCCAGTAGTCCCCCCCTTGGTCGGGGTAATGATCAGCCCCAGCATTTT. It encodes CASSPPLGRGNDQPQHF.

V usage is TRBV5-6 and J usage is TRBJ2-1; D perhaps matches TRBD1 (5 bases). Between the trimmed V and J ends, which lost 5 bases and 4 bases, there was a span of 16 bases. The germline gives CDR1 SGHDT, CDR2 YYEEEE. The CDR3 is 15 amino acids. This CDR3 is CASRDRQRPYNEQFF. CDR3 bases: TGTGCCAGCAGGGACCGACAGAGACCTTACAATGAGCAGTTCTTC.

V usage is TRBV6-6 and J usage is TRBJ1-2; D is perhaps TRBD1 (5 bases). The CDR3 spans 15 residues. Per the germline V gene, CDR1 is MNHNY and CDR2 is SVGAGI (reference sequence). The V end was cut by 5 bases, the J end by 6 bases, with 19 bases between. For the CDR3, the DNA is TGTGCCAGCAGTAACCGGGACCCACAACATCATGGCTACACCTTC. It is translated as CASSNRDPQHHGYTF.

This clone was recorded once. The rearrangement joins TRBV7-2 to TRBJ2-1; a possible D gene is TRBD2 (6 bases). V was shortened by 2 bases and J by 10 bases, with 18 bases between the two germline ends. The CDR3 loop spans 15 amino acids. CDR1 is SGHTA and CDR2 is FQGNSA in the germline V gene. DNA of the CDR3: TGTGCCAGCAGCTTACGCGGAGGGGCTGGAGGGGAGCAGTTCTTC. Protein sequence: CASSLRGGAGGEQFF. The full variable domain, in which reference TRBV7-2 and TRBJ2-1 provide the parts outside the CDR3, is GAGVSQSPSNKVTEKGKDVELRCDPISGHTALYWYRQSLGQGLEFLIYFQGNSAPDKSGLPSDRFSAERTGGSVSTLTIQRTQQEDSAVYLCASSLRGGAGGEQFFGPGTRLTVL.

V usage is TRBV7-8 and J usage is TRBJ2-7; possibly TRBD1 or TRBD2 for D (5 bases each). V was clipped by 3 bases and J by 3 bases, with 15 bases between them. The germline V gene encodes CDR1 SGHVS and CDR2 FQNEAQ. The CDR3 is 15 residues long. CDR3 sequence reads: CASSFIEAGSYEQYF. The CDR3 DNA sequence: TGTGCCAGCAGCTTTATCGAGGCAGGGAGCTACGAGCAGTACTTC.

The chain couples TRBV5-1 to TRBJ2-3, with 9 positions matching TRBD2. V trimming: 0 bases; J trimming: 4 bases; junction bases outside the gene matches: 3. This CDR3 is built from 15 residues. Germline values: CDR1 SGHRS, CDR2 YFSETQ. The CDR3 here is CASSLGAGGADTQYF. For the CDR3, the DNA is TGCGCCAGCAGCTTGGGAGCGGGAGGCGCAGATACGCAGTATTTT.

This clone was counted a few times. The V and J genes are TRBV6-1 and TRBJ2-5; 9 bases fit TRBD2. The CDR3 extends over 15 amino acids. From germline, CDR1 is MNHNS and CDR2 SASEGT. V trimming: 2 bases; J trimming: 2 bases; junction bases outside the gene matches: 3. This CDR3 reads CASSESSGEQETQYF. The CDR3 nucleotides are TGTGCCAGCAGTGAATCTAGCGGGGAACAAGAGACCCAGTACTTC.

DNA for the CDR3: TGTGCCAGCAGTCCCGGGACAGAGAATGAGCAGTTCTTC. Translation gives CASSPGTENEQFF. J is TRBJ2-1 and V is TRBV28, with 7 bases fitting TRBD1. The V gene's germline CDR1 is MDHEN and CDR2 SYDVKM. Losses at the gene ends were 5 bases for V and 7 bases for J; bases not matched to a gene: 5. This CDR3 region has 13 residues.